Shown below are 10 T cell receptor beta chains from a single sample sequenced in a study of blood T cell repertoires in COVID-19. The assay was immunoSEQ multiplex PCR, and TCRdb's table has in-frame clones only and misses some. The data show around 300,000 clones, with around 86% seen just once and 1% held by the top ten. The specimen sequenced was peripheral blood. The receptors shown here come from a man aged 45-65 years with active or convalescent COVID-19.

This clone occurred a few times. The chain employs TRBV6-1 and TRBJ1-5; unclear D gene. Trimming took 2 bases from V and 7 from J, leaving 9 bases between them. CDR3 length equals 13 residues. Germline V lookup: CDR1 MNHNS, CDR2 SASEGT. The CDR3 nucleotides read TGTGCCAGCAGTGAAAGAAGAGGACAGCCCCAGCATTTT. Its translation: CASSERRGQPQHF.

The chain recombines TRBV16 with TRBJ1-2; D call uncertain. The CDR3 totals 13 residues. In germline, CDR1 is KGHSY, CDR2 FQNENV. Trimming removed 0 bases at V and 10 bases at J, with 12 bases between. The CDR3 spells CASSQSRSIDYTF. CDR3 DNA: TGTGCCAGCAGCCAATCGAGGAGCATTGACTACACCTTC.

V usage is TRBV27 and J usage is TRBJ1-2; 9 bases map to TRBD1. The CDR3 spans 16 residues. The V segment lost 5 bases and the J segment 4 bases; nucleotides outside the gene matches: 11. Germline V gives CDR1 MNHEY, CDR2 SMNVEV (reference sequence). CDR3 in amino acids: CASSLRPGTGTYGYTF. As DNA, the CDR3 is TGTGCCAGCAGTCTTCGTCCCGGGACAGGGACCTATGGCTACACCTTC.

The rearrangement links TRBV15 to TRBJ2-1; TRBD1 matches 7 bases. Losses at the gene ends were 1 base for V and 2 bases for J; bases not matched to a gene: 2. The germline CDR1 and CDR2 sequences are LNHNV and YYDKDF (reference sequence). This CDR3 spans 15 amino acids. CDR3 sequence (DNA): TGTGCCACCAGCAGAGCGCAGGGGGCCTACAATGAGCAGTTCTTC. Translating it yields CATSRAQGAYNEQFF.

This clone has a single count. The V call is TRBV28, the J call TRBJ1-1; D unresolved. Trimming took 9 bases from V and 2 from J, leaving 31 bases between them. The CDR3 is 19 amino acids. CDR1 and CDR2 from the germline V gene are MDHEN and SYDVKM. CDR3 in amino acids: CASGTGGSSPIGVNTEAFF. The CDR3 region has the DNA TGTGCCAGTGGCACCGGCGGGTCTTCACCGATCGGGGTAAACACTGAAGCTTTCTTT.

J is TRBJ1-6 and V is TRBV4-3, with D perhaps TRBD1 (5 bases). CDR1 and CDR2 (germline): LGHNA, YSLEER. Trimming took off 0 bases at V and 5 bases at J, with 11 bases between the two ends. The CDR3 is made up of 16 amino acids. The CDR3: CASSQDRGDDNSPLHF. The CDR3 DNA reads as TGCGCCAGCAGCCAAGATAGGGGTGACGATAATTCACCCCTCCACTTT.

The CDR3 DNA sequence: TGTGCCAGCAGGACGACGGGTAACTATGGCTACACCTTC. Translated, it gives CASRTTGNYGYTF. This chain uses TRBV2 with TRBJ1-2; D not certain. This CDR3 is built from 13 residues. The germline V gene has CDR1 SNHLY and CDR2 FYNNEI. Deletions cut 6 bases from V and 1 base from J, with 9 bases between.

V usage is TRBV4-3 and J usage is TRBJ2-4; 16 positions agree with TRBD2. The CDR3 is 20 residues long. The junction had 15 bases not matched to a gene; V was cut back by 1 base and J by 9 bases. Germline-derived CDR1 and CDR2 are LGHNA and YSLEER. DNA for the CDR3: TGCGCCAGCAGCCAAGGAGGGGCCCGGGGACTAGCGGGGGGGCTCGGCATTCAGTACTTC. This gives the protein CASSQGGARGLAGGLGIQYF.

The chain joins TRBV19 to TRBJ2-3, with TRBD2 matching over 10 bases. CDR3 length: 15 residues. The junction had 4 bases not matched to a gene; V was cut back by 3 bases and J by 4 bases. The germline V gene has CDR1 LNHDA and CDR2 SQIVND (reference sequence). Here the CDR3 DNA reads TGTGCCAGTAGTATCACTAGCGGGACGGCAGATACGCAGTATTTT. Translated: CASSITSGTADTQYF.

The rearrangement joins TRBV6-5 to TRBJ1-2, with D maybe TRBD1 (6 bases). V was clipped by 7 bases and J by 8 bases, with 14 bases between them. The CDR3 covers 12 residues. Germline V lookup: CDR1 MNHEY, CDR2 SVGAGI. The CDR3 DNA sequence: TGTGCCAGCAATGTGGCAGGGGAAGGCTACACCTTC. This sequence encodes CASNVAGEGYTF.